One sample yielded the 24 T cell receptor beta chains listed below, sequenced in a study of neurological immune-mediated disorders. TCRdb fed the 5' RACE reads into MiXCR, producing one record per CDR3 protein. The repertoire consists of 84,000 or so distinct CDR3 sequences, with 9% to 12% occurring once and the leading ten covering about 1.7%. Source material: PBMCs. Receptors were obtained from a man between 40 and 49 years old in good health.

This clonotype was counted between two and nine times. The rearrangement joins TRBV6-1 to TRBJ2-3; TRBD1 aligns across 7 bases. Germline lookup yields CDR1 MNHNS and CDR2 SASEGT. The J segment lost 0 bases and the V segment lost 4 bases, leaving 7 bases of the junction unmatched. The CDR3 covers 16 residues. This CDR3 is CASSAGDRASTDTQYF. The DNA for the CDR3 is TGTGCCAGCAGTGCAGGAGACAGGGCGAGCACAGATACGCAGTATTTT.

The sample holds many counts of this clonotype. The gene calls are TRBV21-1 and TRBJ1-4. TRBV21-1 is assigned pseudogene status. CDR3 size: 11 residues. In DNA, the CDR3 is TGTGCCAGCAGCGCGTGCGAAAAACTGTTTTTT. The encoded protein is CASSACEKLFF.

This clonotype was counted at least ten times. This sequence joins TRBV27 and TRBJ2-6; unclear D gene. Per germline, CDR1 MNHEY and CDR2 SMNVEV (reference sequence). The CDR3 has 15 amino acids. Trimming shortened V by 6 bases and J by 0 bases, and 9 bases separated the two germline ends. In DNA, the CDR3 is TGTGCCAGCAGCTTCTTTCTCTCTGGGGCCAACGTCCTGACTTTC. Translated: CASSFFLSGANVLTF.

This clonotype was picked up many times. V is TRBV18 and J is TRBJ2-7; D tentatively reads TRBD1 or TRBD2 (6 bases each). The V and J ends lost 2 bases and 2 bases respectively, with 10 bases between them. The CDR3 spans 14 residues. Per germline, CDR1 KGHSH and CDR2 LQKENI. CDR3 sequence reads: CASSPGGPAYEQYF. DNA for the CDR3: TGTGCCAGCTCACCAGGGGGGCCAGCCTACGAGCAGTACTTC.

This clonotype was counted many times. The chain recombines TRBV20-1 with TRBJ1-5; weak D call: TRBD1 (5 bases). V was clipped by 4 bases and J by 5 bases, with 15 bases between them. Per germline, CDR1 DFQATT and CDR2 SNEGSKA (reference sequence). The CDR3 runs 14 residues. CDR3 sequence: CSATPGTDHQPQHF. The DNA for the CDR3 is TGCAGTGCTACCCCCGGGACCGACCATCAGCCCCAGCATTTT.

In this sample, this clonotype turned up many times. The chain couples TRBV12-3 or TRBV12-4 to TRBJ1-5; 8 bases are shared with TRBD1. The CDR3 is 13 residues long. Trimming at V came to 8 bases and at J to 7 bases, leaving 7 bases not matched to a gene. CDR3 nucleotide sequence: TGTGCCAGCCTTAGGACAGGGAGCCAGCCCCAGCATTTT. It codes for CASLRTGSQPQHF.

This clonotype was detected many times. The gene calls are TRBV7-9 and TRBJ1-2; TRBD1 aligns across 8 bases. Germline V CDR1 and CDR2: SEHNR, FQNEAQ (reference sequence). With 0 bases clipped from V and 6 bases from J, the junction kept 3 bases outside the gene matches. The CDR3 is 14 residues long. The CDR3 reads CASSLAAGGDGYTF. The DNA for the CDR3 is TGTGCCAGCAGCTTAGCGGCAGGGGGCGATGGCTACACCTTC.

This clonotype was counted only a few times. A much bigger clone sits one base away, suggesting this may be a read error. The rearrangement uses TRBV28 and TRBJ1-1; 7 bases line up with TRBD1. The V gene end was trimmed by 7 bases and the J gene end by 11 bases; junction bases not matched to a gene: 10. The germline V gene encodes CDR1 MDHEN and CDR2 SYDVKM. The CDR3 totals 12 residues. The CDR3 bases are TGTGCCAGCAAAGGGACAGTAGGCGATGCTTTCTTT. This codes for CASKGTVGDAFF.

With regard to this clonotype: The junction differs from germline at one of its ends, possibly a read error. V usage is TRBV19 and J usage is TRBJ2-3; weak D call: TRBD2 (5 bases). Germline V gene lookup returns CDR1 LNHDA and CDR2 SQIVND (reference sequence). The CDR3 has 14 residues. The CDR3 loop is CARLCEGSADTRYF. CDR3 in DNA: TGTGCCAGACTCTGCGAGGGATCGGCAGATACGCGGTATTTT.

A note on this clonotype: One base away lies a much larger clone, so this may be a sequencing read error. The chain employs TRBV5-1 and TRBJ2-3; TRBD2 matches at 15 bases. The length of the CDR3 is 17 residues. In germline, CDR1 is SGHRS, CDR2 YFSETQ. The CDR3 DNA sequence: TGCGCCAGTACCGGGACTAGCGGGGGGATAAGCACATATACGCAGTATTTT. It is translated as CASTGTSGGISTYTQYF.

The CDR3 DNA follows: TGTGCCAGCAGCCTAACGGGGGGGTCCTACGAGCAGTACTTC. Translated: CASSLTGGSYEQYF. The chain is built from TRBV7-2 and TRBJ2-7, with TRBD2 matching 8 bases. The CDR3 is 14 amino acids. In germline, CDR1 is SGHTA, CDR2 FQGNSA. Trimming cost V 5 bases and J 1 base; bases outside gene matches: 4. Full variable domain (rest looked up from reference TRBV7-2 and TRBJ2-7): GAGVSQSPSNKVTEKGKDVELRCDPISGHTALYWYRQSLGQGLEFLIYFQGNSAPDKSGLPSDRFSAERTGGSVSTLTIQRTQQEDSAVYLCASSLTGGSYEQYFGPGTRLTVT.

This clonotype came up a few times. The V gene is TRBV5-1, the J gene TRBJ2-5; D may correspond to TRBD1 or TRBD2 (5 bases each). Looked up from germline, CDR1 is SGHRS and CDR2 is YFSETQ. This CDR3 comprises 14 residues. Deletions cut 9 bases from V and 4 bases from J, with 19 bases between. The CDR3 DNA follows: TGCGCCACCGGGGAAGGCCGGGGCGGAGAGACCCAGTACTTC. Its protein product is CATGEGRGGETQYF.

This clonotype has at least ten counts. Here the CDR3 DNA reads TGTGCCAGCAGCCAAGATTCTCACCCCGGAGGAAGCCGGCTGTTTTTT. It codes for CASSQDSHPGGSRLFF. The rearrangement uses TRBV14 and TRBJ2-2; D may be TRBD2 (5 bases). The CDR3 contains 16 residues. Trimming took 0 bases from V and 13 from J, leaving 21 bases between them. In germline, CDR1 is SGHDN, CDR2 FVKESK.

V usage is TRBV28 and J usage is TRBJ2-1, with D tentatively TRBD2 (5 bases). The CDR3 is 13 amino acids. V was trimmed by 4 bases and J by 10 bases, leaving 14 bases between them. In germline, CDR1 is MDHEN, CDR2 SYDVKM. DNA of the CDR3: TGTGCCAGCAGTTCCGGACTTGGGCCCGAGCAGTTCTTC. Protein sequence: CASSSGLGPEQFF.

This clonotype was counted at least ten times. J is TRBJ2-3 and V is TRBV7-3; D not certain. Trimming shortened V by 5 bases and J by 2 bases, and 14 bases separated the two germline ends. The CDR3 has 15 amino acids. Germline CDR1 reads SGHTA; CDR2 reads FQGTGA. In DNA, the CDR3 is TGTGCCAGCAGCCCCAGCCCGTCTTCCACAGATACGCAGTATTTT. This encodes CASSPSPSSTDTQYF. The whole variable domain, filled in from reference TRBV7-3 and TRBJ2-3, reads GAGVSQTPSNKVTEKGKYVELRCDPISGHTALYWYRQSLGQGPEFLIYFQGTGAADDSGLPNDRFFAVRPEGSVSTLKIQRTERGDSAVYLCASSPSPSSTDTQYFGPGTRLTVL.

Many counts were recorded for this clonotype. The chain recombines TRBV5-1 with TRBJ2-7, with a possible D match to TRBD1 (6 bases). The CDR3 spans 14 residues. The germline V and J ends were trimmed by 3 bases and 3 bases, with 13 bases remaining between them. Germline CDR1 is SGHRS and CDR2 is YFSETQ. The CDR3 is CASSSHRENYEQYF. DNA for the CDR3: TGCGCCAGCAGCTCGCACAGGGAAAACTACGAGCAGTACTTC.

This clonotype was recorded at least ten times. V is TRBV5-5 and J is TRBJ2-3; D is ambiguous. V was trimmed by 0 bases and J by 4 bases, leaving 3 bases between them. The CDR3 is 12 residues long. The germline V gene has CDR1 SGHKS and CDR2 YYEKEE (reference sequence). CDR3 loop: CASSLAADTQYF. The CDR3 nucleotides read TGTGCCAGCAGCTTGGCCGCAGATACGCAGTATTTT.

Concerning this clonotype: A much bigger clone sits one base away, suggesting this may be a read error. The CDR3 sequence is CASRGGSGDNEQYF. For the CDR3, the DNA is TGTGCCTCCAGGGGGGGTAGCGGTGACAATGAGCAGTACTTC. V gene TRBV14 combines with J gene TRBJ2-1; the D gene could be TRBD1 or TRBD2 (7 bases each). The J call is doubtful: the DNA matches TRBJ2-7 better. CDR1 and CDR2 from the germline V gene are SGHDN and FVKESK. The CDR3 has 14 amino acids.

This clonotype was recorded at least ten times. The rearrangement uses TRBV20-1 and TRBJ2-1, with 14 bases matching TRBD2. Trimming removed 5 bases from V and 9 bases from J; junction bases left unmatched: 6. Germline-derived CDR1 and CDR2 are DFQATT and SNEGSKA (reference sequence). The CDR3 is made up of 14 amino acids. The CDR3 sequence: CSAEGLAGVLEQFF. CDR3 DNA: TGCAGTGCTGAGGGACTAGCGGGAGTTCTTGAGCAGTTCTTC.

This clonotype was observed many times. Here the CDR3 DNA reads TGCAGCGTCAAAGAGGACATGAACACTGAAGCTTTCTTT. It specifies CSVKEDMNTEAFF. The chain links TRBV29-1 to TRBJ1-1, with a tentative D call TRBD1 (5 bases). This CDR3 is built from 13 residues. The germline V and J ends were trimmed by 6 bases and 0 bases, with 11 bases remaining between them. Looked up from germline, CDR1 is SQVTM and CDR2 is ANQGSEA.

This clonotype was seen only a few times. CDR3 nucleotide sequence: TGTGCCAGCAGGCCCTATAGCAATCAGCCCCAGCATTTT. This encodes CASRPYSNQPQHF. The chain is built from TRBV27 and TRBJ1-5; D not certain. CDR1 MNHEY and CDR2 SMNVEV come from the germline V gene (reference sequence). The ends were cut back, 6 bases at V and 0 bases at J, with 6 bases in the middle. CDR3 length equals 13 residues.

Many counts were recorded for this clonotype. The genes are TRBV12-3 or TRBV12-4 and TRBJ2-3; D gene uncertain. Trimming left V 5 bases short and J 6 bases short, with 9 bases between. The CDR3 extends over 12 amino acids. CDR3 loop: CASSLFRDTQYF. The CDR3 coding sequence is TGTGCCAGCAGTCTATTCCGGGATACGCAGTATTTT.

The rearrangement joins TRBV18 to TRBJ2-3; D remains unclear. The V end lost 5 bases, the J end lost 1 base, and 7 bases lay between the germline ends. The CDR3 consists of 13 residues. The germline gives CDR1 KGHSH, CDR2 LQKENI. The CDR3 reads CASSSVGTDTQYF. The CDR3 nucleotides are TGTGCCAGCTCATCAGTCGGCACAGATACGCAGTATTTT.

This clonotype came up many times. The gene calls are TRBV6-1 and TRBJ1-4; D not resolved. The ends were cut back, 3 bases at V and 8 bases at J, with 10 bases in the middle. Germline CDR1 reads MNHNS; CDR2 reads SASEGT. This CDR3 is 13 amino acids long. The CDR3 loop reads CASSDVSPEKLFF. Written as DNA, the CDR3 is TGTGCCAGCAGTGATGTGTCACCAGAAAAACTGTTTTTT.